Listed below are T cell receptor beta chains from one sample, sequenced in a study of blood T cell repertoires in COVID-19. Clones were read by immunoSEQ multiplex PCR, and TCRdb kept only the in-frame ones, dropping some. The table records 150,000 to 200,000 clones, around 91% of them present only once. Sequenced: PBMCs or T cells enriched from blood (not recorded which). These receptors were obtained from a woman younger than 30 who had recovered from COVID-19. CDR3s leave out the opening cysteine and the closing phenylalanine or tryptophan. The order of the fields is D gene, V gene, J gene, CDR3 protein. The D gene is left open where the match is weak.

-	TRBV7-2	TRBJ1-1	ASSNRRGRGAF
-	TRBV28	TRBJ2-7	ASSPTTPYEQY
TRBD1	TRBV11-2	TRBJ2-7	ASSITGTASYEQY
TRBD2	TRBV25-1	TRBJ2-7	ASSGGLLTYEQY
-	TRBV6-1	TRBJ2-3	ASSEAMDFADTQY
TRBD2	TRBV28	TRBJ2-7	ASKPGLATYEQY
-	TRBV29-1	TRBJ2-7	SVGVGDEQY
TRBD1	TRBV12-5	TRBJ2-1	ASGLGSGQGSYNEQF
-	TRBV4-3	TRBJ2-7	ASSQDRASVYEQY
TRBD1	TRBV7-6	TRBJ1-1	ASSLGTGGVTEAF
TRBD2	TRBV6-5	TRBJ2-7	ASSYSGEGFRYEQY
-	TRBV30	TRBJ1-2	ASPRGGRDGYT
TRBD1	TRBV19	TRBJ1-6	ASSRGRQGNENSPLH
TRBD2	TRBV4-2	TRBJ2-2	ANPLCAIGRHRELF
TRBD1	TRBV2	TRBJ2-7	ASAPGTGRYEQY
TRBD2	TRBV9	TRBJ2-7	ASSPRILAGGDEQY
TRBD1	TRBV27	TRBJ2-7	ASSLSEGAPYEQY
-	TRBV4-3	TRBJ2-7	ASSQGRGSAYEQY
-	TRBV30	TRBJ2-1	AWSPGKGEQF
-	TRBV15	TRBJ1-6	ATSRDGNSPLH
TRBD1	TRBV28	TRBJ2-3	ASSFRGLGTDTQY
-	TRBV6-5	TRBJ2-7	ASTNPPGYEQY
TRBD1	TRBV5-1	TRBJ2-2	ASSLPGTGTGELF
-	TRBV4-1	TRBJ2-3	ASSQQMASTDTQY
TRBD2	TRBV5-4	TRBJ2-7	ASSITATSGSGSYEQY
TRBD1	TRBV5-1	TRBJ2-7	ASSWTGSSYEQY
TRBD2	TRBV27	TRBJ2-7	ASSFGGSDYEQY
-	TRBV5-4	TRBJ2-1	ASSSPGSYNEQF
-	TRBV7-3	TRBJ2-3	ASSLSGRGTDTQY
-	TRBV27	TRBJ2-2	ASSLSGWGVTGELF
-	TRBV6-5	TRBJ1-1	ASSGRTKPEAF
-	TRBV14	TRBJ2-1	ASSPRLPVADEQF
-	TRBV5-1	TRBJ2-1	ASSLRDYEQF
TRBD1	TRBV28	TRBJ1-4	ASTLPGQTEKLF
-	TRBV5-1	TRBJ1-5	ASSLLGSGNQPQH
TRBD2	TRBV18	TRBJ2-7	ASSPPQREGLNEQY
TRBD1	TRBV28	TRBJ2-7	ASSGPGQVPYEQY
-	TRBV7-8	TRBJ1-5	ASSLVGAGVQPQH
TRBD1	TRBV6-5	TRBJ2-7	ASRHGQGATEQY
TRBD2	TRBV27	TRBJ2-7	ASRAITSGRTYEQY
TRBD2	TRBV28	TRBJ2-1	ASSFDWTSSYNEQF
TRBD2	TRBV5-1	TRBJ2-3	ASSFGLAGPLSTDTQY
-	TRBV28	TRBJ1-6	ATITTLNNSPLH
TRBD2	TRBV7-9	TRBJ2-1	ASSPTPSGRGSYNEQF
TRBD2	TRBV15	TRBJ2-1	ATSRDILGREGYNEQF
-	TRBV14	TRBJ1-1	ASSRKEGWTEAF
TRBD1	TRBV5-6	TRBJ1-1	ASSYRGPEAF
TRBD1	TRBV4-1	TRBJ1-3	ASSQDSGRQGSGNTIY
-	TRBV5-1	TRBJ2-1	ASSGAISSYNEQF
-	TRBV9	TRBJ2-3	ASSSHGVPDTQY
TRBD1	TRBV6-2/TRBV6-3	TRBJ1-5	ASSYGDSSQPQH
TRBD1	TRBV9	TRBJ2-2	ASSLIQGAPNTGELF
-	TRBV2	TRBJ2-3	ASKGGDLETSTDTQY
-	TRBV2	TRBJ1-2	ASSARGTTNYGYT
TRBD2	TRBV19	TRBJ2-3	ASSINHRRLAGGLDTQY
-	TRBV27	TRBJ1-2	ASSSPGRSYGYT
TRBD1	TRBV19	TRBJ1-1	ASSPPTGQGTEAF
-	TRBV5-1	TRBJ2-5	ASSLAETQY
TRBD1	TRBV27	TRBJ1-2	ASSRQGYGYT